The present T cell receptor (beta chain) was sequenced within a study of T cell responses to AZD1222 COVID-19 vaccine (dated by TCRdb to the early 2020s). Notes on the research overall: AZD1222 recipients whose second dose came at about 4 weeks and those whose second dose came at about 12 weeks were combined into one group, since spike-specific TCR depth and breadth did not differ between the two schedules. A total of 233 trial participants underwent TCR sequencing, of whom 207 had received two doses of AZD1222 and around 26 had received two doses of the MenACWY control vaccine. Trial participants were enrolled by age into 18-55, 56-69 and 70-plus year subgroups, with roughly 160, 29 and 62 TCR-sequenced participants respectively.

The time point label on this specimen signifies: baseline before first vaccination. Vaccinee samples came from UK trials COV001 and COV002, including a single-blind randomized controlled phase 2/3 trial of AZD1222 (ChAdOx1 nCoV-19) in healthy adults. For TCRbeta chain sequencing, PBMC samples were collected from trial participants at day 0 and at day 28 after the second dose. This clone was recorded once. Its antigen remains undetermined. Per-base qualities were not stored, and no clone one base away is much larger. What the study reported, not specific to this receptor: Epitopes outside the regions mutated in the B.1.351 and B.1.1.7 variants were reportedly recognized by nearly half of the unique spike-specific TCRs. CD4 TCRs associated with the vaccine covered the entire spike protein, and the dominant responses were in regions 160-218 and 743-854. Only 5 to 7 AZD1222 recipients were SARS-CoV-2 seropositive at baseline, limiting conclusions about previously exposed vaccinees. In the small 56-69-year group, the increase in depth fell short of significance, most likely because of low power. Because no day 14 peak-response samples were available, repertoires were characterized only after the peak T cell response. Participants were mostly white British and included more females than males, and it was suggested by the authors that clonal diversity may have been underestimated. Spike-specific TCR breadth and depth rose significantly after two AZD1222 doses compared with day 0 and with MenACWY recipients.

CDR3 length: 13 amino acids, cysteine to phenylalanine. Solely the CDR3 DNA is kept, with 39 bases framed from the first base. The germline V and J ends show losses of 5 bases and 5 bases respectively, and no gene match explains 3 bases of the junction. For CDR1 and CDR2, the germline V gene lists MNHEY and SVGAGI. The CDR3 regions of human TCRbeta chains were analyzed by immunosequencing. The study's own analysis went as follows. Repertoire TCRs were matched against a reference library of SARS-CoV-2-specific TCRs generated with the MIRA antigen-specificity platform. Breadth was defined as the fraction of unique TCRs that were SARS-CoV-2-associated, and depth was defined as the fraction of total T cells that were SARS-CoV-2-associated. Using the MIRA data, every spike-specific TCR was mapped to the spike region that the TCR reacted to and assigned to either a CD4 or a CD8 class. Log10-transformed breadth and depth values were compared by one-way ANOVA with Sidak's multiple comparisons tests. TCRdb mirrors the immuneACCESS table, restricted to in-frame sequences. Some clones are absent from its copies; in checked studies, under half trace to an unresolved V gene, and the reason for the others is unknown. Clone size and the V and J calls come from that table; the DNA yielded D and trimming. Here the sample has 110,000 to 150,000 clones; around nine tenths occur a single time. The ten largest clones add up to roughly 3.7% of the sample.

The receptor was isolated from an adult in good health. The receptor chain draws on TRBV6-5 and TRBJ1-2, and 9 junction bases match TRBD1. The sequences come from peripheral blood, collected on day 0 of AZD1222 vaccination. The DNA sequence reads TGTGCCAGCAGTAGGGACAGGGTTTATGGCTACACCTTC. Translation gives CASSRDRVYGYTF.